This T cell receptor beta chain appears in the sequencing data of a study of type 1 regulatory T cells. On the study more broadly: T-allo10 is a Tr1-enriched, alloantigen-specific CD4 T cell product made in vitro. Study-wide findings and caveats: Type 1 regulatory T cells had a more restricted TCR repertoire than non-type 1 regulatory T cells.

This clonotype was seen a few times. What it binds is unknown. TCRdb ran MiXCR on the reads and lists one entry per CDR3 protein. The table lists roughly 71,000 distinct CDR3 sequences, less than 25% of them singletons. Germline CDR1 reads SGHNT; CDR2 reads YYREEE (reference sequence). The CDR3 is 12 residues long. Trimming took 2 bases from V and 7 from J, leaving 9 bases between them. Source material: cultured type 1 regulatory T (Tr1) cells, either the whole culture or a sorted fraction (not recorded which). V gene TRBV5-4 combines with J gene TRBJ1-2; D perhaps matches TRBD1 (6 bases). The origin of this receptor is a human donor in good health. CDR3 loop: CASSFTGSGYTF. The CDR3 nucleotides read TGTGCCAGCAGCTTTACAGGGAGTGGCTACACCTTC.